Below, 20 T cell receptor beta chains from the same sample are listed, as sequenced in a study of CD8+ T cells in alopecia areata. Reverse transcribed after extraction, RNA yielded cDNA as the sequencing template. Profiled with immunoSEQ multiplex PCR; TCRdb holds only in-frame clones, not every one. The table includes hundreds of thousands of clones, about 68% detected once. The sequenced sample was CD4+ T cells sorted from blood, obtained at week 0. The receptors were gathered from a human donor with alopecia areata.

The genes are TRBV6-6 and TRBJ1-4; D not certain. CDR3 size: 14 residues. V shed 6 bases and J shed 0 bases, with 8 bases lying between them. The germline V gene encodes CDR1 MNHNY and CDR2 SVGAGI (reference sequence). CDR3 DNA: TGTGCCAGCAGGCGCACAGCAACTAATGAAAAACTGTTTTTT. Protein sequence: CASRRTATNEKLFF.

The CDR3 protein is CASSFGLAKNIQYF. CDR3 sequence (DNA): TGTGCCAGCAGCTTCGGACTAGCCAAAAACATTCAGTACTTC. The J gene is TRBJ2-4, the V gene TRBV5-6; D is perhaps TRBD2 (5 bases). Trimming cost V 2 bases and J 0 bases, with 6 bases left between them. The CDR3 has 14 residues. From germline, CDR1 is SGHDT and CDR2 YYEEEE.

The gene calls are TRBV10-3 and TRBJ2-2; possibly TRBD2 for D (5 bases). Trimming removed 0 bases at V and 5 bases at J, with 7 bases between. This CDR3 spans 14 amino acids. Germline V gene data show CDR1 as ENHRY and CDR2 as SYGVKD. The CDR3 sequence: CAISESSGTGELFF. CDR3 bases: TGTGCCATCAGTGAGTCGTCGGGGACCGGGGAGCTGTTTTTT.

This rearrangement joins TRBV29-1 to TRBJ1-4; possibly TRBD1 for D (5 bases). This CDR3 has 13 amino acids. Germline lookup yields CDR1 SQVTM and CDR2 ANQGSEA. The V gene lost 6 bases and the J gene lost 7 bases, with 15 bases spanning the gap. The CDR3 here is CSVVQVGGEKLFF. DNA for the CDR3: TGCAGCGTCGTACAGGTGGGAGGTGAAAAACTGTTTTTT. The entire variable domain, with the rest obtained from reference TRBV29-1 and TRBJ1-4, is as follows: SAVISQKPSRDICQRGTSLTIQCQVDSQVTMMFWYRQQPGQSLTLIATANQGSEATYESGFVIDKFPISRPNLTFSTLTVSNMSPEDSSIYLCSVVQVGGEKLFFGSGTQLSVL.

This clone was recorded a few times. Here the CDR3 DNA reads TGTGCCATCAGAACAGAGGGGTGGCCCAGCTCTGGGGCCAACGTCCTGACTTTC. This encodes CAIRTEGWPSSGANVLTF. The V and J genes are TRBV10-3 and TRBJ2-6, with D possibly being TRBD1 or TRBD2 (5 bases each). V gave up 6 bases and J gave up 0 bases, with 18 bases separating them. Germline values: CDR1 ENHRY, CDR2 SYGVKD. This CDR3 has 18 residues.

The rearrangement links TRBV7-2 to TRBJ1-2; unclear D gene. Germline V lookup: CDR1 SGHTA, CDR2 FQGNSA. The V end lost 2 bases, the J end lost 1 base, and 14 bases lay between the germline ends. The CDR3 runs 16 residues. This chain's CDR3 is CASSLNGGPLNYGYTF. CDR3 coding DNA: TGTGCCAGCAGCTTAAATGGTGGACCACTTAACTATGGCTACACCTTC. Together with reference TRBV7-2 and TRBJ1-2, the CDR3 gives the full variable domain: GAGVSQSPSNKVTEKGKDVELRCDPISGHTALYWYRQSLGQGLEFLIYFQGNSAPDKSGLPSDRFSAERTGGSVSTLTIQRTQQEDSAVYLCASSLNGGPLNYGYTFGSGTRLTVV.

Written as DNA, the CDR3 is TGCGCCAGCAGCCAAGGAAGGGGGGCCGGGGAGCTGTTTTTT. Its protein product is CASSQGRGAGELFF. V and J are TRBV4-3 and TRBJ2-2, with D perhaps matching TRBD1 or TRBD2 (6 bases each). V was trimmed by 1 base and J by 6 bases, leaving 9 bases between them. The CDR3 has 14 residues. Germline V gene data show CDR1 as LGHNA and CDR2 as YSLEER.

The genes are TRBV27 and TRBJ1-4, with 9 positions matching TRBD1. The CDR3 consists of 15 residues. Germline trimming cut 5 bases from V and 4 bases from J; bases unmatched to any gene: 5. Germline V gene sequence: CDR1 MNHEY, CDR2 SMNVEV (reference sequence). This chain's CDR3 is CASSAGQGINEKLFF. The CDR3, as DNA: TGTGCCAGCAGTGCGGGACAGGGCATTAATGAAAAACTGTTTTTT. Filled out from reference TRBV27 and TRBJ1-4, the complete variable domain reads EAQVTQNPRYLITVTGKKLTVTCSQNMNHEYMSWYRQDPGLGLRQIYYSMNVEVTDKGDVPEGYKVSRKEKRNFPLILESPSPNQTSLYFCASSAGQGINEKLFFGSGTQLSVL.

The chain couples TRBV5-4 to TRBJ2-2; D unresolved. V lost 4 bases and J lost 3, with 4 bases in between. Germline CDR1 reads SGHNT; CDR2 reads YYREEE (reference sequence). This CDR3 has 12 amino acids. The CDR3 spells CASSLYTGELFF. The CDR3 DNA sequence: TGTGCCAGCAGCCTTTACACCGGGGAGCTGTTTTTT.

The genes are TRBV2 and TRBJ2-7; TRBD2 matches 8 bases. The CDR3 has 14 residues. Per the germline V gene, CDR1 is SNHLY and CDR2 is FYNNEI. J gave up 6 bases and V 6 bases, and 10 bases lay outside the gene matches. The CDR3 DNA sequence: TGTGCCAGCAGCCTCAAGACTAGCGCGAGCGAGCAGTACTTC. Protein product: CASSLKTSASEQYF.

The chain is built from TRBV18 and TRBJ2-7; perhaps TRBD2 as D (6 bases). CDR3 length equals 14 residues. Germline assignment: CDR1 KGHSH and CDR2 LQKENI. V was shortened by 0 bases and J by 7 bases, with 13 bases between the two germline ends. CDR3 sequence reads: CASSPPSTRSEQYF. The CDR3 DNA is TGTGCCAGCTCACCACCCTCGACTAGGTCTGAGCAGTACTTC.

This clone was counted between two and nine times. This chain links TRBV4-1 with TRBJ2-5; a weak D match, TRBD1 (6 bases). Deletions cut 1 base from V and 2 bases from J, with 8 bases between. The CDR3 spans 14 residues. Germline-derived CDR1 and CDR2 are MGHRA and YSYEKL. The CDR3 region is CASSQGGPQETQYF. In DNA, the CDR3 is TGCGCCAGCAGCCAAGGGGGGCCTCAAGAGACCCAGTACTTC.

The rearrangement joins TRBV6-1 to TRBJ1-6, with D perhaps TRBD1 (5 bases). Per germline, CDR1 MNHNS and CDR2 SASEGT. V shed 5 bases and J shed 12 bases, with 14 bases lying between them. This CDR3 comprises 13 residues. The CDR3 nucleotides are TGTGCCAGCAGTCGAATGGGGGGGTTACCCCTCCACTTT. This translates into CASSRMGGLPLHF.

The chain couples TRBV29-1 to TRBJ2-1, with 11 bases fitting TRBD1. Per germline, CDR1 SQVTM and CDR2 ANQGSEA. V trimming: 6 bases; J trimming: 2 bases; junction bases outside the gene matches: 3. The CDR3 consists of 14 residues. The CDR3 protein is CSVVGQGAYNEQFF. The CDR3 region has the DNA TGCAGCGTAGTGGGACAGGGGGCCTACAATGAGCAGTTCTTC.

The V call is TRBV25-1, the J call TRBJ2-5; the match to TRBD1 covers 8 bases. The CDR3 runs 18 residues. The V gene end was trimmed by 6 bases and the J gene end by 0 bases; junction bases not matched to a gene: 15. Germline V gives CDR1 MGHDK, CDR2 SYGVNS. CDR3 in amino acids: CASSRTLDRGRYQETQYF. CDR3 bases: TGTGCCAGCAGCCGCACCCTCGACAGGGGACGGTACCAAGAGACCCAGTACTTC.

The V gene is TRBV10-2, the J gene TRBJ2-1; a weak D match, TRBD1 (6 bases). V lost 7 bases and J 5 bases, leaving 18 bases between the germline ends. The germline CDR1 and CDR2 sequences are WSHSY and SAAADI. The CDR3 sequence is 15 residues long. In DNA form, the CDR3 reads TGCGCCAGCACCTGGGACACCAAAGGGGACAATGAGCAGTTCTTC. It specifies CASTWDTKGDNEQFF.

J is TRBJ2-2 and V is TRBV5-1; TRBD1 matches 7 bases. The V gene's germline CDR1 is SGHRS and CDR2 YFSETQ. Trimming took 4 bases from V and 0 from J; bases not matched to a gene: 6. The CDR3 is 16 amino acids. The CDR3 bases are TGCGCCAGCAGCCCGATTACAGGGGCGAACACCGGGGAGCTGTTTTTT. Amino acid sequence: CASSPITGANTGELFF.

The gene calls are TRBV12-5 and TRBJ1-2; perhaps TRBD1 as D (5 bases). The V gene's germline CDR1 is LGHNT and CDR2 FRNRAP. The CDR3 covers 13 residues. Trimming shortened V by 7 bases and J by 3 bases, and 12 bases separated the two germline ends. As DNA, the CDR3 is TGTGCTAGTGTCCAATCGGGGGACTATGGCTACACCTTC. It yields the protein CASVQSGDYGYTF. The whole variable domain, remainder taken from reference TRBV12-5 and TRBJ1-2, is DARVTQTPRHKVTEMGQEVTMRCQPILGHNTVFWYRQTMMQGLELLAYFRNRAPLDDSGMPKDRFSAEMPDATLATLKIQPSEPRDSAVYFCASVQSGDYGYTFGSGTRLTVV.

The chain carries TRBV29-1 and TRBJ1-2; the match to TRBD1 covers 11 bases. Germline assignment: CDR1 SQVTM and CDR2 ANQGSEA. The CDR3 loop spans 14 amino acids. Trimming removed 2 bases from V and 4 bases from J; junction bases left unmatched: 3. Here the CDR3 reads CSVERGTGGYGYTF. The CDR3 nucleotides read TGCAGCGTTGAAAGAGGGACAGGGGGCTATGGCTACACCTTC.

The chain combines TRBV30 with TRBJ1-1; D is possibly TRBD1 (6 bases). V lost 3 bases to trimming and J lost 7 bases, with 9 bases between them. This CDR3 is 11 amino acids long. Germline V gene data show CDR1 as GTSNPN and CDR2 as SVGIG (reference sequence). As DNA, the CDR3 is TGTGCCTGGAGCGAGGGGGGTGAAGCTTTCTTT. Protein sequence: CAWSEGGEAFF.